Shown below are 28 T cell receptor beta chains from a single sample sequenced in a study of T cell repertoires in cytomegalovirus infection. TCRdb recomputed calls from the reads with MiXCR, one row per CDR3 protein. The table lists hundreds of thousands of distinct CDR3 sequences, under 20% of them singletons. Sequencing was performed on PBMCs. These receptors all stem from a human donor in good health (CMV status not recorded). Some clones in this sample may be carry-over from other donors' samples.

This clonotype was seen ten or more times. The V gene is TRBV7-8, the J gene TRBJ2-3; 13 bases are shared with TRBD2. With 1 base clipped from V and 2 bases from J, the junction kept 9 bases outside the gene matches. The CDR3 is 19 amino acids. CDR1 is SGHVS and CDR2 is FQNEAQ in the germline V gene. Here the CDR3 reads CASSLVRLAGGIDTDTQYF. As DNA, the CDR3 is TGTGCCAGCAGCTTAGTCCGACTAGCGGGGGGCATCGACACAGATACGCAGTATTTT.

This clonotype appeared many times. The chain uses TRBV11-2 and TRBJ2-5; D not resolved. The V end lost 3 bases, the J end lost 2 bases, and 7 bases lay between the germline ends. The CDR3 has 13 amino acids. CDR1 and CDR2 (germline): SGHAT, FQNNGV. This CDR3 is CASSFTDQETQYF. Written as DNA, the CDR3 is TGTGCCAGCAGCTTTACGGATCAAGAGACCCAGTACTTC.

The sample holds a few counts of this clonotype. The CDR3 DNA follows: TGTGCCAGCAGGGTCGCCGGTGGTCAGCCCCAGCATTTT. The encoded protein is CASRVAGGQPQHF. V usage is TRBV6-1 and J usage is TRBJ1-5; unclear D gene. CDR1 is MNHNS, CDR2 SASEGT, per germline. The CDR3 is made up of 13 amino acids. Trimming left V 6 bases short and J 6 bases short, with 12 bases between.

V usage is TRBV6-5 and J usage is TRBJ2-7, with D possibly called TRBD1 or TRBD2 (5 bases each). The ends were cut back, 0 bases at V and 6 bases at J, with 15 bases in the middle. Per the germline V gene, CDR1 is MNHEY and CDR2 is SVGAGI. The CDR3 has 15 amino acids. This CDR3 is CASSYSAGNRGEQYF. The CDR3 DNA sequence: TGTGCCAGCAGTTACTCCGCAGGGAATCGGGGCGAGCAGTACTTC.

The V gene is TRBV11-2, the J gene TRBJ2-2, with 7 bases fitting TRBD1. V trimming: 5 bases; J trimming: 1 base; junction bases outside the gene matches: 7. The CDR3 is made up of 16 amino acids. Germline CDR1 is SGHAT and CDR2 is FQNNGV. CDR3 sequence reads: CASSTQTGRNTGELFF. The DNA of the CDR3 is TGTGCCAGCAGCACCCAGACAGGGAGGAACACCGGGGAGCTGTTTTTT.

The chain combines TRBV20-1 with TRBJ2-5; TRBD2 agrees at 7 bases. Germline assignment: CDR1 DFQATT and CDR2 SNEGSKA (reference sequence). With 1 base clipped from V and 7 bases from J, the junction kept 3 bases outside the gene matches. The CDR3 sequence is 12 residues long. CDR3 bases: TGCAGTGCTAGAGCGTGGGGGGGGACCCAGTACTTC. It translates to CSARAWGGTQYF.

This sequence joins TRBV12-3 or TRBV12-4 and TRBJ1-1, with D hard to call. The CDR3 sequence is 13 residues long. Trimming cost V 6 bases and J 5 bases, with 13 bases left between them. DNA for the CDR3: TGTGCCAGCAGGCAGATCTGGTTGACTGAAGCTTTCTTT. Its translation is CASRQIWLTEAFF.

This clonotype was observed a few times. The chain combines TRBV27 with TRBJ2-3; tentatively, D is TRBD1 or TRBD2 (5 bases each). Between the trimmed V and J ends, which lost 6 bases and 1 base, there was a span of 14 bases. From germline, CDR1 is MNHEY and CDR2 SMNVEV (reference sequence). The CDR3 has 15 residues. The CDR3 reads CASRLLRGGTDTQYF. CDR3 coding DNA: TGTGCCAGCAGGCTCCTGCGAGGGGGCACAGATACGCAGTATTTT.

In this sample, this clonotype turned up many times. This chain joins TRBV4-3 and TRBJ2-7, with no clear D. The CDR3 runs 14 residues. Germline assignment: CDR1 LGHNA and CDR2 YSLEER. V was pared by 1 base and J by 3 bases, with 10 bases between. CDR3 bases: TGCGCCAGCAGCCAAGGTTACGTGAACTACGAGCAGTACTTC. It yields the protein CASSQGYVNYEQYF.

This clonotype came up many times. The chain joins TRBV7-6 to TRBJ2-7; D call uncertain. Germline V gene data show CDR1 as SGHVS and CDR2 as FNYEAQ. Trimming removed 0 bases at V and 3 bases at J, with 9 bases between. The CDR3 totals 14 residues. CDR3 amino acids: CASSLADKNYEQYF. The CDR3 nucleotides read TGTGCCAGCAGCTTAGCAGATAAAAACTACGAGCAGTACTTC.

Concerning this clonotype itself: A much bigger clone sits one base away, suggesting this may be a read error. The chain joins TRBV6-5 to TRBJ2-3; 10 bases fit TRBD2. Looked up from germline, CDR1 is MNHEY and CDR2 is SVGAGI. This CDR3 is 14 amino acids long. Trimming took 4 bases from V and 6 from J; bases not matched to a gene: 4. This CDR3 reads CASSFVTSGDTQYF. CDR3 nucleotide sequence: TGTGCCAGCAGTTTCGTGACTAGCGGGGATACGCAGTATTTT.

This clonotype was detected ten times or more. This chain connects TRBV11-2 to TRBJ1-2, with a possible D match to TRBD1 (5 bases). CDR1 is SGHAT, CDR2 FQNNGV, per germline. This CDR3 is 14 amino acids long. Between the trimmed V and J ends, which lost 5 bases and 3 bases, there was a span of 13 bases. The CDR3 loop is CASSLTPGYYGYTF. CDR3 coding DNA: TGTGCCAGCAGCCTCACCCCAGGGTACTATGGCTACACCTTC.

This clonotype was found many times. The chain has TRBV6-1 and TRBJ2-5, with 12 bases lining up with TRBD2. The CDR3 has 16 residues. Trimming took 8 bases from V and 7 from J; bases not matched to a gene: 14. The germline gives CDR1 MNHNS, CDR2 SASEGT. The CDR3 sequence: CASLVSSGGAFATQYF. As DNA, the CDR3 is TGTGCCAGCCTAGTGTCTAGCGGGGGGGCCTTCGCGACCCAGTACTTC.

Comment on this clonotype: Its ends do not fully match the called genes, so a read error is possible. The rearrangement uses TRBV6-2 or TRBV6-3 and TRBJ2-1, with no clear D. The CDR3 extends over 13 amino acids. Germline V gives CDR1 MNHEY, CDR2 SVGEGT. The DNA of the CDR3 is TGTGCCAGCGGTTACCTCATGGGAAATGAGCAGTTCTTC. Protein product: CASGYLMGNEQFF.

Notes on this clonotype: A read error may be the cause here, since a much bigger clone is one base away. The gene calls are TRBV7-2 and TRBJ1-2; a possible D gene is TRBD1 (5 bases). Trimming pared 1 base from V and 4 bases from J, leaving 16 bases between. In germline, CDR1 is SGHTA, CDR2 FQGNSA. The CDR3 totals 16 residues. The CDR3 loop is CASSLVEWGSSYGYTF. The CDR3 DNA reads TGTGCCAGCAGCTTAGTAGAATGGGGGTCATCCTATGGCTACACCTTC. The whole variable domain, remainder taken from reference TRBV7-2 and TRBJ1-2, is GAGVSQSPSNKVTEKGKDVELRCDPISGHTALYWYRQSLGQGLEFLIYFQGNSAPDKSGLPSDRFSAERTGGSVSTLTIQRTQQEDSAVYLCASSLVEWGSSYGYTFGSGTRLTVV.

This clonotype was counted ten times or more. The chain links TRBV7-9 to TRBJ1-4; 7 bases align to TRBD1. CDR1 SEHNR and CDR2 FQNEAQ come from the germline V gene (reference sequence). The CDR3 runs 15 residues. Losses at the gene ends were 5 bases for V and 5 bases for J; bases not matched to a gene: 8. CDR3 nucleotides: TGTGCCAGCAGCCGGATCGGACAGGACAATGAAAAACTGTTTTTT. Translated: CASSRIGQDNEKLFF.

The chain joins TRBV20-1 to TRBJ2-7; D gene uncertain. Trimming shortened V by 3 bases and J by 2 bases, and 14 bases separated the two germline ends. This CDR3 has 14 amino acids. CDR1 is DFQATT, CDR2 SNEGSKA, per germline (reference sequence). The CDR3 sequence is CSASFGRPPYEQYF. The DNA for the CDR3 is TGCAGTGCTAGTTTTGGCAGGCCCCCCTACGAGCAGTACTTC.

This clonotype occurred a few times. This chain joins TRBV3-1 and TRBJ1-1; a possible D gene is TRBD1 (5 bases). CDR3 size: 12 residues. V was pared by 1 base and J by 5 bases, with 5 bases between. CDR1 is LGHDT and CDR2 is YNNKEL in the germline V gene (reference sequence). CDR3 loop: CASSQAGTEAFF. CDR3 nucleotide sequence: TGTGCCAGCAGCCAAGCAGGGACTGAAGCTTTCTTT.

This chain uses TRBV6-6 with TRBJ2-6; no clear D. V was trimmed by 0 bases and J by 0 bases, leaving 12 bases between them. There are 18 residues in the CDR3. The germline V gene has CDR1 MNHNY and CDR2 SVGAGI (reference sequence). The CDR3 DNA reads TGTGCCAGCAGTTACTCGAGTGGTGGCGTCTCTGGGGCCAACGTCCTGACTTTC. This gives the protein CASSYSSGGVSGANVLTF.

The CDR3 DNA is TGTGCCAGCAGCGCGGGACAGGGATTGCCCTACGAGCAGTACTTC. As protein: CASSAGQGLPYEQYF. The J gene is TRBJ2-7, the V gene TRBV9, with TRBD1 matching over 9 bases. The germline V gene has CDR1 SGDLS and CDR2 YYNGEE. The CDR3 loop spans 15 amino acids. After removal of 3 bases from V and 2 bases from J, the junction contained 6 bases not matched to a gene.

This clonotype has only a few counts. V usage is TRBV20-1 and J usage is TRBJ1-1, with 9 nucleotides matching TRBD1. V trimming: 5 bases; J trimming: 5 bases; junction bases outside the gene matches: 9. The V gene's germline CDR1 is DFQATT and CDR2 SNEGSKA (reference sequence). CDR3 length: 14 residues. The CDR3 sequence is CSAPSTGGWTEAFF. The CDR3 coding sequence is TGCAGTGCTCCATCGACAGGGGGGTGGACTGAAGCTTTCTTT.

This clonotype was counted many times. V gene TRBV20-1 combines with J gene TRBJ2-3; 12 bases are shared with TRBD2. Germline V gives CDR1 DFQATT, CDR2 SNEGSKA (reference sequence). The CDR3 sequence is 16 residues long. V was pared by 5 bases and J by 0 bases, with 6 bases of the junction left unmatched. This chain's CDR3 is CSAGRLAGDSTDTQYF. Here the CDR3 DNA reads TGCAGTGCTGGACGACTAGCGGGGGATAGCACAGATACGCAGTATTTT.

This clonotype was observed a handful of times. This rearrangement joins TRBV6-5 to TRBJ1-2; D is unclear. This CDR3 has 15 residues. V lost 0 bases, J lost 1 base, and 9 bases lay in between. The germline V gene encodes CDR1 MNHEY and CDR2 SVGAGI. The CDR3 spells CASSYSWSGNYGYTF. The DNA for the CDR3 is TGTGCCAGCAGTTACTCGTGGTCGGGTAACTATGGCTACACCTTC.

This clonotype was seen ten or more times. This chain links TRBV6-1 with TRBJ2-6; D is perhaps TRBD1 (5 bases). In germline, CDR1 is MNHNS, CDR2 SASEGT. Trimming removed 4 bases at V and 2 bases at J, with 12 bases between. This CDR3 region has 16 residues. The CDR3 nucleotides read TGTGCCAGCAGTGGAAGGGGTTCGGCTGGGGCCAACGTCCTGACTTTC. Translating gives CASSGRGSAGANVLTF.

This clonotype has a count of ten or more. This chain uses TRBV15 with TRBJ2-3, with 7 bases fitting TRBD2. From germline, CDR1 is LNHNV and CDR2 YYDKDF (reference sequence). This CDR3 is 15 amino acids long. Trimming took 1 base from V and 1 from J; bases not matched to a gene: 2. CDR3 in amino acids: CATSRGGGRTDTQYF. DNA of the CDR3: TGTGCCACCAGCAGAGGGGGGGGTCGCACAGATACGCAGTATTTT.

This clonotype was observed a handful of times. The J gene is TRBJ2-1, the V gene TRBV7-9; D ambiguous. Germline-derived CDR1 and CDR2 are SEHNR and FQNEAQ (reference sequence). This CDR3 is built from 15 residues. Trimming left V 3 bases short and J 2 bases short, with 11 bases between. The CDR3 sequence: CASSFVLGTYNEQFF. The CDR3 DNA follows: TGTGCCAGCAGCTTCGTTCTAGGGACCTACAATGAGCAGTTCTTC. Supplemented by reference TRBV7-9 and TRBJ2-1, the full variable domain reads DTGVSQNPRHKITKRGQNVTFRCDPISEHNRLYWYRQTLGQGPEFLTYFQNEAQLEKSRLLSDRFSAERPKGSFSTLEIQRTEQGDSAMYLCASSFVLGTYNEQFFGPGTRLTVL.

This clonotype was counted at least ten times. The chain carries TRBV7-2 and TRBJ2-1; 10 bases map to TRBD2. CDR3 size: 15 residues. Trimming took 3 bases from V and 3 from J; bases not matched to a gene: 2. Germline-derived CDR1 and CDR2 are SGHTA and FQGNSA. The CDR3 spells CASSFVAGGYNEQFF. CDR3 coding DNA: TGTGCCAGCAGCTTCGTAGCGGGGGGCTACAATGAGCAGTTCTTC.

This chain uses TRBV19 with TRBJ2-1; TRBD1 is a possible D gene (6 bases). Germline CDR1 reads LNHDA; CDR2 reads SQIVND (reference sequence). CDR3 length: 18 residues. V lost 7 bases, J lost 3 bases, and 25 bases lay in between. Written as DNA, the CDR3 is TGTGCCAGTATGAAAGGTTCCGGTCTGGGGGCGGACTACAATGAGCAGTTCTTC. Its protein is CASMKGSGLGADYNEQFF.